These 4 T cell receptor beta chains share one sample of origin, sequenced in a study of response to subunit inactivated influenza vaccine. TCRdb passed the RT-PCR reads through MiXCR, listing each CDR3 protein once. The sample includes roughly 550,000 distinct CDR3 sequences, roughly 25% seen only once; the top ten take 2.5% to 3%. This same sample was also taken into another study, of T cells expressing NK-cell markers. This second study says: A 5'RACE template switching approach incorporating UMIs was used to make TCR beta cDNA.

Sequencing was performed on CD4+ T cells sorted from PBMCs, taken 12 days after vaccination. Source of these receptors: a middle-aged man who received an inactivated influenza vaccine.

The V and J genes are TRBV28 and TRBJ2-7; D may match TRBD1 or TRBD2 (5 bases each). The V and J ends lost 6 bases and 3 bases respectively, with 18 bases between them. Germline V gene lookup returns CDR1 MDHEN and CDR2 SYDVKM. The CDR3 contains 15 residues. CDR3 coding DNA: TGTGCCAGCAGGGCAGGGAGTGCATTAGACTACGAGCAGTACTTC. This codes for CASRAGSALDYEQYF.

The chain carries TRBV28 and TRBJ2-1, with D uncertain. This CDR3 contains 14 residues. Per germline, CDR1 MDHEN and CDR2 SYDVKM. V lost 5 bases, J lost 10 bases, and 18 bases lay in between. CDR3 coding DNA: TGTGCCAGCAGTCCTCGGCCCCCTAGAAACGAGCAGTTCTTC. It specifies CASSPRPPRNEQFF.

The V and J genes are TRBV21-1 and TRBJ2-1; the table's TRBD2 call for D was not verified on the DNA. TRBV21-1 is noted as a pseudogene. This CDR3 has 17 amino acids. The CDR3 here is CASSSMGLAGGNNEQFF. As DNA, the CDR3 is TGTGCCAGCAGCAGTATGGGACTAGCGGGAGGAAACAATGAGCAGTTCTTC.

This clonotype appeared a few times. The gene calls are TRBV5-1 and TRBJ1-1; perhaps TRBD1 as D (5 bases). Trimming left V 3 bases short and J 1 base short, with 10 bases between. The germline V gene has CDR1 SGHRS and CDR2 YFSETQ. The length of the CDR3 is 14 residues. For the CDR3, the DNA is TGCGCCAGCAGCTCAACCCAGGGGAACACTGAAGCTTTCTTT. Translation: CASSSTQGNTEAFF.